This T cell receptor (beta chain) was retrieved from a study of blood T cells in healthy people across ages. Together with a sample-barcoded 5' primer, a J-beta primer mix was included in a second PCR lasting about 6 to 11 cycles. TCRdb called the 5' RACE reads again in MiXCR, with one record for every CDR3 protein. The table records about 1.6 million distinct CDR3 sequences, about 35% of them present only once. Germline assignment: CDR1 MNHEY and CDR2 SMNVEV (reference sequence). This CDR3 is 17 amino acids long. Unmatched junction bases numbered 14, after V lost 1 base and J lost 5 bases. Sequenced: blood. The clonotype comes from a woman aged 25 to 39 in good health. This chain joins TRBV27 and TRBJ2-7, with TRBD2 matching over 7 bases. The CDR3, as DNA: TGTGCCAGCAGTTTATATTGGCGGGAGAGCCTCAGGGACGAGCAGTACTTC. It codes for CASSLYWRESLRDEQYF.